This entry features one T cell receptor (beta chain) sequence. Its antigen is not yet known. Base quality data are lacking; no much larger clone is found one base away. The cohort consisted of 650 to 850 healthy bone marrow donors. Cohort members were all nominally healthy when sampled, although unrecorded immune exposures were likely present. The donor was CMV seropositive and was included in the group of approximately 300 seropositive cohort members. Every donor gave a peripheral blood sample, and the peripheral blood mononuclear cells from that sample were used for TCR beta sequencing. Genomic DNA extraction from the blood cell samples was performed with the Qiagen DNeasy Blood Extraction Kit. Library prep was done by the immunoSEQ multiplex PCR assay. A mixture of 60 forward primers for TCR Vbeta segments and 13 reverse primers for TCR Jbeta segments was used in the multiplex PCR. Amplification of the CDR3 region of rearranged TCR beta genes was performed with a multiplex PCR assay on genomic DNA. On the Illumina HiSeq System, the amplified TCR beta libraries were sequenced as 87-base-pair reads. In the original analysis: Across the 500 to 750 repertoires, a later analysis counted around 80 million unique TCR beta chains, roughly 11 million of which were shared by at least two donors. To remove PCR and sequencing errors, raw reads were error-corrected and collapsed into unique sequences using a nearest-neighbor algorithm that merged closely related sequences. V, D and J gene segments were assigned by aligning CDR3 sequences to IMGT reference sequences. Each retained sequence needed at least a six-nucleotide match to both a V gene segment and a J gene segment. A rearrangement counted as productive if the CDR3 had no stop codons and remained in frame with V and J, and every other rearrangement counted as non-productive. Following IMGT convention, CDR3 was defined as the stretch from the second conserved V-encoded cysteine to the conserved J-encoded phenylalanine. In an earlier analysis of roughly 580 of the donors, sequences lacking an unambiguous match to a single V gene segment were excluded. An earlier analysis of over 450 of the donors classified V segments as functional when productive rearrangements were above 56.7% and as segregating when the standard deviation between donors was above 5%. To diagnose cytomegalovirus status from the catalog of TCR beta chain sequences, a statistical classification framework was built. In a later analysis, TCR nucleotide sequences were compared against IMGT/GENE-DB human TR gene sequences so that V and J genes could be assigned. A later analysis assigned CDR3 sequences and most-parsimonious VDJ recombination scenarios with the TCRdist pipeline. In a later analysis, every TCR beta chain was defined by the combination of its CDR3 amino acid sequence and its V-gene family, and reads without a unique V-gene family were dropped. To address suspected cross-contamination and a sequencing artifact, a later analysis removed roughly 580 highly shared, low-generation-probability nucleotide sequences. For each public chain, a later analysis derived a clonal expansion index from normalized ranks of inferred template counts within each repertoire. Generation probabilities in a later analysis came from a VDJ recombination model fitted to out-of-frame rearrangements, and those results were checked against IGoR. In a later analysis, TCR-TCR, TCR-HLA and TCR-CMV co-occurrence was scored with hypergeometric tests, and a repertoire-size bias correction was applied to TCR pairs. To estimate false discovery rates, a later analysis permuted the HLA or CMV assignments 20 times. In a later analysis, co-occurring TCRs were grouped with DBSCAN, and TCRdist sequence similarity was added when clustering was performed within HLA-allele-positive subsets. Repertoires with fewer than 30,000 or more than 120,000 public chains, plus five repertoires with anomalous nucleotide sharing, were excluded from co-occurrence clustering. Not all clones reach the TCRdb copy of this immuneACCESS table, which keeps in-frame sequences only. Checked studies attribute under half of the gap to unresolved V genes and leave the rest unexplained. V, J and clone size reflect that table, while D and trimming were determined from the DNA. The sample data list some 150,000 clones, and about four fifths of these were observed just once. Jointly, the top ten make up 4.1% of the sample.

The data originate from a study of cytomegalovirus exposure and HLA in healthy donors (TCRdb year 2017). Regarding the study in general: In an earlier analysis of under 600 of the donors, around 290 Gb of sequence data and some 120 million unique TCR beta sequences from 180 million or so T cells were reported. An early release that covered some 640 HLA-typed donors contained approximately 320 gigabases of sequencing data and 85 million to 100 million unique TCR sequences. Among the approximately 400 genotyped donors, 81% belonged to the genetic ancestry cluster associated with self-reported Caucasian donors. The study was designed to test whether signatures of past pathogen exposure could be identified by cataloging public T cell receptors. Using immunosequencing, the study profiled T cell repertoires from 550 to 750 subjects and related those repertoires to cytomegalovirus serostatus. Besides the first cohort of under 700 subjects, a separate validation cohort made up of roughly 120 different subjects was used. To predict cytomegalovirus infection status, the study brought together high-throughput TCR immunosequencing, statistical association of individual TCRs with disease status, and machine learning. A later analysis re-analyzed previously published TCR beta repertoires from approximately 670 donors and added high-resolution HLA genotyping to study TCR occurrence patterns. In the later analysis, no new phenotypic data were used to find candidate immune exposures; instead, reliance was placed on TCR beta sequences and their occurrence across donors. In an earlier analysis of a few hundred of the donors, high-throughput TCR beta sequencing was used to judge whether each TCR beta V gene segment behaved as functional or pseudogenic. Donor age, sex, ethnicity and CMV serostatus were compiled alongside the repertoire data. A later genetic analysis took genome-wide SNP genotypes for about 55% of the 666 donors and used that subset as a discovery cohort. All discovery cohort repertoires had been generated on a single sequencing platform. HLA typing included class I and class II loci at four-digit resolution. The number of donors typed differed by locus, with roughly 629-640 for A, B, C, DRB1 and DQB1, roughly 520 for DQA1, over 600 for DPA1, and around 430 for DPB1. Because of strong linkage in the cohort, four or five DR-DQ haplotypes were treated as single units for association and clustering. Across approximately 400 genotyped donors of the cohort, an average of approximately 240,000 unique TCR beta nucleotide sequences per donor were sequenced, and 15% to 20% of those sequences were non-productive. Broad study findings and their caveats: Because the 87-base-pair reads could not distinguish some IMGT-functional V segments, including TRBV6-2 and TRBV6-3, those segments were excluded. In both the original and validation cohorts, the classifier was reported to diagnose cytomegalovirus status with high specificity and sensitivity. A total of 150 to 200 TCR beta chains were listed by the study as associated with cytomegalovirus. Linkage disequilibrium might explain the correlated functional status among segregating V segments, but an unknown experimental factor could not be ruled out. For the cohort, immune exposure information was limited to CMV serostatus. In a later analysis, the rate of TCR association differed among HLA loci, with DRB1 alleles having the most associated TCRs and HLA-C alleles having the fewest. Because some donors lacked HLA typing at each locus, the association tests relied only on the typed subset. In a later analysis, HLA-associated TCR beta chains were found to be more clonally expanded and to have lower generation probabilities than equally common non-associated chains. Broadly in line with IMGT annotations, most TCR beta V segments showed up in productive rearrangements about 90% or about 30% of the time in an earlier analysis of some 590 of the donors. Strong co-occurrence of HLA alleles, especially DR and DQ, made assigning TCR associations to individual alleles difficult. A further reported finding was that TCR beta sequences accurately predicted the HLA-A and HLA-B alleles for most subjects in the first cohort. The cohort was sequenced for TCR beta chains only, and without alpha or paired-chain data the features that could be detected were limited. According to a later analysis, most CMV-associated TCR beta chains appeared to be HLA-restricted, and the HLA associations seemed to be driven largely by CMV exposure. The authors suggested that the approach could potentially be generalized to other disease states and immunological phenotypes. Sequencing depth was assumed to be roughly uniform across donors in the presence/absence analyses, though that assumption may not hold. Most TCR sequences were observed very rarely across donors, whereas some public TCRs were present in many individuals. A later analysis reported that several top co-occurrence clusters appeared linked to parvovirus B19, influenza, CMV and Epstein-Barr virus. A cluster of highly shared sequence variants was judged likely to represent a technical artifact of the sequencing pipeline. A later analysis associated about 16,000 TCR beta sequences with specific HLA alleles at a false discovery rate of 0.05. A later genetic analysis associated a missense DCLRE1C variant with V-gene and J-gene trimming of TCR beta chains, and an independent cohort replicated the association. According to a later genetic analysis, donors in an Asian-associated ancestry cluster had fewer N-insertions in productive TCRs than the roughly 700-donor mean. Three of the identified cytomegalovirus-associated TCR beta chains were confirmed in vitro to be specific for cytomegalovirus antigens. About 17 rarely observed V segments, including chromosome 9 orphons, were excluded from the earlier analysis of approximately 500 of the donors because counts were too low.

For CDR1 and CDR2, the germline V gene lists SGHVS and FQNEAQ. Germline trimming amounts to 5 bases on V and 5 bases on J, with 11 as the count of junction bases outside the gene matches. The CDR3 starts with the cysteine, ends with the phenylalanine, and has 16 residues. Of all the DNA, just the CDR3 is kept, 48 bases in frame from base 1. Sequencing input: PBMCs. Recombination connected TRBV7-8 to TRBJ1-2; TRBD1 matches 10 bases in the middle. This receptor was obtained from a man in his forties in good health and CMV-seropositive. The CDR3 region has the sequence CASSPRDRGRKYGYTF. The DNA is TGTGCCAGCAGCCCTCGGGACAGGGGACGAAAATATGGCTACACCTTC.